The 26 T cell receptor beta chains reported below all come from one sample, sequenced in a study of tumor-infiltrating lymphocytes in oesophageal squamous cell carcinoma. TCRdb recomputed calls from the PCR reads with MiXCR, one row per CDR3 protein. The profile shows 9,500 or so distinct CDR3 sequences, about 55% of them singletons. The specimen was esophageal tumor tissue. These receptors were collected from a male donor with esophageal squamous cell carcinoma.

Note on this clonotype: The CDR3 carries no conserved terminal phenylalanine or tryptophan, so it likely arises from a read error. It is unclear where the CDR3 begins or ends on the DNA, so no DNA is shown, and the CDR3 is as TCRdb lists it. The chain joins TRBV7-3 to TRBJ2-6; the table's D gene call, TRBD2, was not cross checked with the DNA. The germline gives CDR1 SGHTA, CDR2 FQGTGA. Counting both end residues, the CDR3 totals 11 amino acids. The CDR3 here is CASSFLLGRSL.

As to this clonotype: A read error may explain this, as a much larger clone is one base away. In DNA form, the CDR3 reads TGTGCCAGCAGCCTCACATACGAGCAGTTCTTC. It translates to CASSLTYEQFF. This chain joins TRBV7-2 and TRBJ2-1; no definite D call. V was pared by 5 bases and J by 10 bases, with 9 bases between. CDR3 length equals 11 residues. Germline CDR1 is SGHTA and CDR2 is FQGNSA.

Only a few counts were recorded for this clonotype. The J gene is TRBJ1-1, the V gene TRBV7-2; no clear D gene. V was trimmed by 1 base and J by 0 bases, leaving 9 bases between them. CDR1 and CDR2 (germline): SGHTA, FQGNSA. The CDR3 is 15 amino acids. CDR3 sequence: CASSLVGWMNTEAFF. The CDR3 DNA reads TGTGCCAGCAGCTTAGTCGGGTGGATGAACACTGAAGCTTTCTTT. Using reference TRBV7-2 and TRBJ1-1 for the parts outside the CDR3, the full variable domain is GAGVSQSPSNKVTEKGKDVELRCDPISGHTALYWYRQSLGQGLEFLIYFQGNSAPDKSGLPSDRFSAERTGGSVSTLTIQRTQQEDSAVYLCASSLVGWMNTEAFFGQGTRLTVV.

The CDR3, as DNA: TGTGCCAGCAGCTCCGGGACTAGCGGGAGGAATGAGCAGTTCTTC. Encoded protein: CASSSGTSGRNEQFF. The chain employs TRBV7-3 and TRBJ2-1; the match to TRBD2 covers 15 bases. The V and J ends lost 4 bases and 7 bases, in that order; junction bases with no gene match: 2. CDR1 and CDR2 (germline): SGHTA, FQGTGA. The CDR3 is 15 residues long. The variable domain in full, with the rest retrieved from reference TRBV7-3 and TRBJ2-1, is GAGVSQTPSNKVTEKGKYVELRCDPISGHTALYWYRQSLGQGPEFLIYFQGTGAADDSGLPNDRFFAVRPEGSVSTLKIQRTERGDSAVYLCASSSGTSGRNEQFFGPGTRLTVL.

The chain has TRBV28 and TRBJ2-5, with TRBD2 identical over 12 bases. The CDR3 totals 15 residues. The trim removed 5 bases at V and 7 bases at J, leaving 8 bases unmatched. Germline V gene lookup returns CDR1 MDHEN and CDR2 SYDVKM. In nucleotides, the CDR3 is TGTGCCAGCAGTCCACCGACTAGCGGGGGAGGGACCCAGTACTTC. Protein product: CASSPPTSGGGTQYF.

This clonotype was picked up one time. The chain links TRBV7-2 to TRBJ2-2; D uncertain. Trimming removed 4 bases at V and 1 base at J, with 7 bases between. CDR1 and CDR2 (germline): SGHTA, FQGNSA. The CDR3 runs to 14 residues. The CDR3 is CASSSAQNTGELFF. CDR3 nucleotides: TGTGCCAGCAGCTCCGCACAGAACACCGGGGAGCTGTTTTTT.

The gene calls are TRBV5-1 and TRBJ2-1, with 9 nucleotides matching TRBD1. The last part of the DNA fits TRBJ1-2 better; the J call may be wrong. Germline assignment: CDR1 SGHRS and CDR2 YFSETQ. The CDR3 extends over 17 amino acids. For the CDR3, the DNA is TGCGCCAGCAGCTTCCAGGGGGACAGGGCTTTGAACTATGGCTACACCTTC. It specifies CASSFQGDRALNYGYTF.

In its sample, this clonotype was seen a few times. V and J are TRBV29-1 and TRBJ2-5, with D perhaps TRBD1 or TRBD2 (5 bases each). The CDR3 sequence is 10 residues long. CDR1 and CDR2 from the germline V gene are SQVTM and ANQGSEA. CDR3 residues: CGTGRWEQYF. The CDR3 DNA sequence: TGCGGAACGGGGCGGTGGGAGCAGTACTTC. Full variable domain (missing parts from reference TRBV29-1 and TRBJ2-5): SAVISQKPSRDICQRGTSLTIQCQVDSQVTMMFWYRQQPGQSLTLIATANQGSEATYESGFVIDKFPISRPNLTFSTLTVSNMSPEDSSIYLCGTGRWEQYFGPGTRLLVL.

The chain couples TRBV12-3 or TRBV12-4 to TRBJ2-1; TRBD2 is a possible D gene (5 bases). V was pared by 8 bases and J by 0 bases, with 11 bases between. The CDR3 is made up of 14 amino acids. In DNA, the CDR3 is TGTGCCAGCGGGAGCGCCTTCTCCTACAATGAGCAGTTCTTC. This gives the protein CASGSAFSYNEQFF.

The J gene is TRBJ1-1, the V gene TRBV14, with a tentative D call TRBD1 (6 bases). The CDR3 is 11 amino acids. Germline CDR1 reads SGHDN; CDR2 reads FVKESK. V was shortened by 5 bases and J by 11 bases, with 12 bases between the two germline ends. CDR3 nucleotides: TGTGCCAGCAGCAACAGGGTACGCGCTTTCTTT. It yields the protein CASSNRVRAFF.

This rearrangement joins TRBV6-1 to TRBJ1-2; D unresolved. The germline gives CDR1 MNHNS, CDR2 SASEGT. This CDR3 contains 12 residues. V lost 7 bases to trimming and J lost 5 bases, with 11 bases between them. The CDR3 nucleotides read TGTGCCAGCACCCGGACTGCTTATGGCTACACCTTC. It specifies CASTRTAYGYTF.

This chain uses TRBV11-2 with TRBJ2-6, with 10 positions matching TRBD1. Trimming at V came to 7 bases and at J to 4 bases, leaving 13 bases not matched to a gene. This CDR3 comprises 18 residues. From germline, CDR1 is SGHAT and CDR2 FQNNGV. CDR3 loop: CASTTIWDRGTGANVLTF. In nucleotides, the CDR3 is TGTGCCAGCACCACGATCTGGGACAGGGGAACAGGGGCCAACGTCCTGACTTTC.

J is TRBJ2-3 and V is TRBV6-6, with D perhaps TRBD1 or TRBD2 (5 bases each). Germline V gene data show CDR1 as MNHNY and CDR2 as SVGAGI (reference sequence). The CDR3 totals 16 residues. V was trimmed by 5 bases and J by 1 base, leaving 16 bases between them. The CDR3 bases are TGTGCCAGCAGTAGACAAAGAGGGGCGGGCACAGATACGCAGTATTTT. Translation: CASSRQRGAGTDTQYF.

This chain links TRBV6-6 with TRBJ2-1; D unclear. The J call may not be correct, given that the DNA end is closer to TRBJ1-2. Germline values: CDR1 MNHNY, CDR2 SVGAGI (reference sequence). CDR3 length: 15 amino acids. In DNA, the CDR3 is TGTGCCAGCAGTGGGTTTGGGGAGGCTAACTATGGCTACACCTTC. It encodes CASSGFGEANYGYTF.

This clonotype was recorded at least ten times. The V gene is TRBV10-1, the J gene TRBJ2-3, with TRBD2 matching over 8 bases. After removal of 3 bases from V and 2 bases from J, the junction contained 10 bases not matched to a gene. Germline-derived CDR1 and CDR2 are WNHNN and SYGVQD (reference sequence). This CDR3 contains 17 residues. As DNA, the CDR3 is TGCGCCAGCAGTGACGCGGCTAGCGGGCTTGACACAGATACGCAGTATTTT. Amino acid sequence: CASSDAASGLDTDTQYF.

V is TRBV12-3 or TRBV12-4 and J is TRBJ1-5; TRBD1 aligns across 7 bases. The length of the CDR3 is 14 residues. V lost 6 bases and J lost 1; bases outside the gene matches: 3. The CDR3 sequence: CASSKDRSNQPQHF. CDR3 coding DNA: TGTGCCAGCAGCAAGGACAGGAGCAATCAGCCCCAGCATTTT.

This clonotype was counted a few times. The chain couples TRBV28 to TRBJ2-7; 10 bases line up with TRBD1. Germline CDR1 MDHEN, CDR2 SYDVKM. The CDR3 length is 18 residues. V shed 4 bases, J shed 1 base, and the junction held 13 bases outside the gene matches. As DNA, the CDR3 is TGTGCCAGCAGTTCCTATCCCCAGGGACAGGGGAGTTCCTACGAGCAGTACTTC. Translation: CASSSYPQGQGSSYEQYF.

DNA of the CDR3: TGTGCCAGCAGCTTAGCGCGGGCAGATACGCAGTATTTT. As protein: CASSLARADTQYF. V gene TRBV7-2 combines with J gene TRBJ2-3, with a possible D match to TRBD2 (5 bases). The CDR3 is 13 amino acids. V lost 0 bases and J 4 bases, leaving 5 bases between the germline ends. Germline values: CDR1 SGHTA, CDR2 FQGNSA.

The table lists this clonotype with a few counts. The V and J genes are TRBV7-2 and TRBJ2-1; D call uncertain. Between the trimmed V and J ends, which lost 5 bases and 3 bases, there was a span of 14 bases. The germline V gene encodes CDR1 SGHTA and CDR2 FQGNSA. The CDR3 sequence is 15 residues long. CDR3 nucleotides: TGTGCCAGCAGCCCGAGTCAGTCACTCTACAATGAGCAGTTCTTC. As protein: CASSPSQSLYNEQFF.

The chain uses TRBV7-6 and TRBJ2-7; D remains unclear. With the DNA end fitting TRBJ2-1 better, the J assignment may be wrong. CDR3 length: 13 amino acids. Germline CDR1 and CDR2: SGHVS and FNYEAQ. The CDR3 region is CASSFSEDNEQFF. In DNA form, the CDR3 reads TGTGCCAGCAGCTTCTCCGAGGACAATGAGCAGTTCTTC.

The V and J genes are TRBV7-4 and TRBJ2-1; 9 bases agree with TRBD2. CDR3 length equals 17 residues. Germline V gives CDR1 SGHVT, CDR2 SQSDAQ. Germline trimming cut 5 bases from V and 4 bases from J; bases unmatched to any gene: 12. The CDR3 region is CASSPLAGAHAYNEQFF. CDR3 nucleotide sequence: TGTGCCAGCAGCCCATTAGCGGGAGCCCATGCATACAATGAGCAGTTCTTC.

This clonotype was seen a single time. The chain carries TRBV12-3 or TRBV12-4 and TRBJ2-1; the D call may be TRBD1 or TRBD2 (5 bases each). The CDR3 is made up of 14 amino acids. Trimming stripped 6 bases from V and 2 bases from J, with 11 bases between. CDR3 residues: CASRREGPYNEQFF. The CDR3 DNA is TGTGCCAGCAGACGAGAGGGGCCCTACAATGAGCAGTTCTTC.

This sequence joins TRBV5-6 and TRBJ2-5; 16 nucleotides match TRBD2. The J call is in doubt because the DNA end fits TRBJ2-1 better. Germline V gives CDR1 SGHDT, CDR2 YYEEEE. The CDR3 contains 21 residues. CDR3 nucleotides: TGTGCCAGCAGCTTGGAAATTGACAGGCCCCCGGGACTAGCGGGAGGGGAGGGGCAGTTCTTC. Translation: CASSLEIDRPPGLAGGEGQFF.

CDR3 region: CASSLESRWETQYF. For the CDR3, the DNA is TGTGCCAGCAGCTTAGAGAGTCGTTGGGAGACCCAGTACTTC. V and J are TRBV7-6 and TRBJ2-5, with unresolved D. V shed 1 base and J shed 5 bases, with 11 bases lying between them. CDR1 and CDR2 (germline): SGHVS, FNYEAQ. This CDR3 has 14 amino acids.

This chain uses TRBV7-3 with TRBJ2-1; no clear D. Germline loops: CDR1 SGHTA, CDR2 FQGTGA. The CDR3 consists of 15 residues. Trimming pared 4 bases from V and 0 bases from J, leaving 10 bases between. As DNA, the CDR3 is TGTGCCAGCAGCTCGGCCCACAGCTCCTACAATGAGCAGTTCTTC. This gives the protein CASSSAHSSYNEQFF.

The chain combines TRBV12-3 or TRBV12-4 with TRBJ2-7; TRBD1 matches 8 bases. The J call is uncertain, as TRBJ2-1 better fits the DNA end. The CDR3 length is 13 residues. Written as DNA, the CDR3 is TGTGCCAGCAGTTCCGGGACAGGACATGAGCAGTTCTTC. Protein: CASSSGTGHEQFF.